The 20 T cell receptor beta chains given below trace back to one sample, sequenced in a study of T cells in women clearing cervical HPV infection. Profiled with immunoSEQ multiplex PCR; TCRdb holds only in-frame clones, not every one. The specimen's table records 20,000 to 30,000 clones. The sample was blood buffy coat. Every receptor here comes from a woman aged 18-70 years with a cervical HPV16 infection that either progressed to CIN3+ or cleared (not recorded which).

A remark on this clone: The missing CDR3 end, 3 residues past where the read stops, is filled in from the germline J gene. V usage is TRBV5-6 and J usage is TRBJ1-2; maybe TRBD1 (6 bases). Germline loops: CDR1 SGHDT, CDR2 YYEEEE. V lost 2 bases and J 4 bases, leaving 12 bases between the germline ends. CDR3 length: 14 residues. The covered CDR3 bases are TGTGCCAGCAGCTTAACGACAGGCATCTATGGC. It codes for CASSLTTGIYG. The full-length CDR3 reads as CASSLTTGIYGYTF.

As for this clone: The DNA ends 3 residues before the CDR3 does, and the rest of the CDR3 is filled in from the germline J gene. The gene calls are TRBV5-4 and TRBJ2-1, with D maybe TRBD2 (6 bases). V was pared by 0 bases and J by 4 bases, with 14 bases between. This CDR3 has 16 residues. Germline values: CDR1 SGHNT, CDR2 YYREEE (reference sequence). Incomplete CDR3 DNA: TGTGCCAGCAGCTTGGCTTATCGGGACTTATACAATGAG. Translated, it gives CASSLAYRDLYNE. The entire CDR3 reads CASSLAYRDLYNEQFF.

Remarks on this clone: The junction departs from the called germline gene at one end, perhaps through a read error. The read is 3 residues too short to cover the CDR3 end, so that end is filled in from the germline J gene. J is TRBJ2-3 and V is TRBV7-7; 12 bases are a match to TRBD2. The V gene's germline CDR1 is SSHAT and CDR2 FNYEAQ (reference sequence). The CDR3 has 17 amino acids. Incomplete CDR3 DNA: TGTGCTAGCAGCAGGCACTCTAGCGGGAGGGACACAGATACG. It encodes CASSRHSSGRDTDT. The whole CDR3 protein reads CASSRHSSGRDTDTQYF. The entire variable domain, with the rest obtained from reference TRBV7-7 and TRBJ2-3, is as follows: GAGVSQSPRYKVTKRGQDVTLRCDPISSHATLYWYQQALGQGPEFLTYFNYEAQPDKSGLPSDRFSAERPEGSISTLTIQRTEQRDSAMYRCASSRHSSGRDTDTQYFGPGTRLTVL.

CDR3: CASNRDYNNEQFF. The sequenced CDR3 bases are TGTGCCAGCAACCGAGACTATAACAATGAG. The V gene is TRBV2, the J gene TRBJ2-1; a possible D gene is TRBD2 (5 bases). The read gets to within 3 residues of the CDR3 end, and the germline J gene fills in the rest. V lost 7 bases and J lost 5, with 12 bases in between. Per the germline V gene, CDR1 is SNHLY and CDR2 is FYNNEI. This CDR3 contains 13 residues.

Remarks on this clone: The CDR3 end lies 3 residues beyond the end of the read and is filled in from the germline J gene. V gene TRBV19 combines with J gene TRBJ2-7, with 8 bases that match TRBD1. The CDR3 length is 13 residues. V was pared by 5 bases and J by 6 bases, with 6 bases of the junction left unmatched. Germline-derived CDR1 and CDR2 are LNHDA and SQIVND (reference sequence). The CDR3 bases that were read are TGTGCCAGTAGTTACGGACAGGGACGCGAG. Its translation: CASSYGQGRE. From start to end, the CDR3 is CASSYGQGREQYF.

Points on this clone: The CDR3 end lies 3 residues beyond the end of the read and is filled in from the germline J gene. This chain uses TRBV2 with TRBJ2-2; no clear D gene. The V end lost 11 bases, the J end lost 6 bases, and 10 bases lay between the germline ends. Germline CDR1 is SNHLY and CDR2 is FYNNEI. The CDR3 consists of 11 residues. The sequenced part of the CDR3 DNA is TGTGCCGTCCTCTCGGCCGGGGAG. This translates into CAVLSAGE. The whole CDR3 sequence is CAVLSAGELFF.

Details on this clone: The junction does not match germline at one end; this may be a read error. The read comes to an end 3 residues before the CDR3 does, leaving the germline J gene to fill in the end. V usage is TRBV7-8 and J usage is TRBJ2-7; 8 nucleotides agree with TRBD1. This CDR3 region has 14 residues. Germline V gene lookup returns CDR1 SGHVS and CDR2 FQNEAQ. Partial CDR3 DNA: TGTGCCAGCAGCTACCGGGACAGGTCCTCCGAG. This gives the protein CASSYRDRSSE. The CDR3 as a whole reads CASSYRDRSSEQYF.

A remark on this clone: The read comes to an end 3 residues before the CDR3 does, leaving the germline J gene to fill in the end. This sequence joins TRBV5-1 and TRBJ2-5; no definite D call. CDR1 SGHRS and CDR2 YFSETQ come from the germline V gene. V dropped 4 bases and J dropped 3 bases, with 22 bases sitting between them. CDR3 length equals 17 residues. The CDR3 protein is CASSPVSSFPGKETQYF. Incomplete CDR3 DNA: TGCGCCAGCAGCCCGGTCTCTAGTTTCCCCGGTAAAGAGACC.

Remarks on this clone: The read falls 3 residues short of the CDR3 end, and the missing part is taken from the germline J gene. The genes are TRBV2 and TRBJ2-3, with D hard to call. CDR1 is SNHLY and CDR2 is FYNNEI in the germline V gene. This CDR3 is 14 amino acids long. The CDR3 DNA, read in part, is TGTGCCAGCAGTGAAGACCCCAGGTATCAGCCG. Amino acids: CASSEDPRYQP. The CDR3, in full, reads CASSEDPRYQPQYF. Full variable domain (missing parts from reference TRBV2 and TRBJ2-3): EPEVTQTPSHQVTQMGQEVILRCVPISNHLYFYWYRQILGQKVEFLVSFYNNEISEKSEIFDDQFSVERPDGSNFTLKIRSTKLEDSAMYFCASSEDPRYQPQYFGPGTRLTVL.

To note about this clone: The sequence runs out 3 residues before the end of the CDR3; the remainder is reconstructed from the germline J gene. The chain carries TRBV7-9 and TRBJ1-1, with a weak D call TRBD1 (6 bases). Trimming cost V 1 base and J 4 bases, with 7 bases left between them. This CDR3 region has 13 residues. Germline V gene sequence: CDR1 SEHNR, CDR2 FQNEAQ (reference sequence). The covered CDR3 bases are TGTGCCAGCAGCTTAGAAGGGGGCACTGAA. Amino acids: CASSLEGGTE. The whole CDR3 reads CASSLEGGTEAFF. Using reference TRBV7-9 and TRBJ1-1 for the parts outside the CDR3, the full variable domain is DTGVSQNPRHKITKRGQNVTFRCDPISEHNRLYWYRQTLGQGPEFLTYFQNEAQLEKSRLLSDRFSAERPKGSFSTLEIQRTEQGDSAMYLCASSLEGGTEAFFGQGTRLTVV.

According to its frequency, this clone is medium-sized. The read ends 3 residues before the CDR3 terminus; that terminus is restored from the germline J gene. The rearrangement uses TRBV18 and TRBJ2-3; D may be TRBD1 (6 bases). This CDR3 contains 15 residues. Germline V gene lookup returns CDR1 KGHSH and CDR2 LQKENI. V lost 0 bases and J lost 4, with 11 bases in between. The CDR3 DNA, read in part, is TGTGCCAGCTCACCACCATCACAGGGATCAGATACG. The encoded protein is CASSPPSQGSDT. The complete CDR3 reads CASSPPSQGSDTQYF.

Concerning this clone itself: Read sequence stops 3 residues before the CDR3 end, and the germline J gene provides the missing end. The chain recombines TRBV4-1 with TRBJ2-3; D is possibly TRBD1 (6 bases). Trimming took off 1 base at V and 2 bases at J, with 10 bases between the two ends. Germline CDR1 and CDR2: MGHRA and YSYEKL. CDR3 length equals 15 residues. Partial CDR3 DNA: TGCGCCAGCAGCCAAGGGGGGCTAAACACAGATACG. Translation gives CASSQGGLNTDT. The complete CDR3 sequence is CASSQGGLNTDTQYF.

Judged by frequency, this clone is medium-sized. With the read ending 3 residues before the CDR3 end, the germline J gene is used to fill in that end. The rearrangement links TRBV7-3 to TRBJ2-7, with 7 positions matching TRBD2. The CDR3 has 15 amino acids. Per the germline V gene, CDR1 is SGHTA and CDR2 is FQGTGA. The V gene end was trimmed by 4 bases and the J gene end by 6 bases; junction bases not matched to a gene: 12. The CDR3 bases that were read are TGTGCCAGCAGCTCTTCTAGCGGCTCCGATTCCGAG. This codes for CASSSSSGSDSE. The full CDR3 reads CASSSSSGSDSEQYF.

Remarks on this clone: With the read ending 3 residues before the CDR3 end, the germline J gene is used to fill in that end. The chain joins TRBV2 to TRBJ1-1; a weak D match, TRBD1 (6 bases). Per the germline V gene, CDR1 is SNHLY and CDR2 is FYNNEI. The CDR3 sequence is 13 residues long. V lost 4 bases to trimming and J lost 1 base, with 7 bases between them. The DNA read from the CDR3 is TGTGCCAGCAGTGCGGACAGGAACACTGAA. This gives the protein CASSADRNTE. The entire CDR3 protein reads CASSADRNTEAFF.

The sequenced CDR3 bases are TGCAGCGTTGAACCTACCCGGACTAGAATATCGTATTACAATGAG. This sequence encodes CSVEPTRTRISYYNE. The whole CDR3 is CSVEPTRTRISYYNEQFF. The V gene is TRBV29-1, the J gene TRBJ2-1; 7 bases line up with TRBD2. From the germline J gene comes the end of the CDR3, since the read stops 3 residues before it. CDR3 size: 18 residues. V shed 2 bases and J 4 bases; nucleotides not matched to a gene: 17. From germline, CDR1 is SQVTM and CDR2 ANQGSEA.

Comments on this clone: The CDR3 goes on 3 residues after the read ends, and that part is filled in from the germline J gene. The V call is TRBV18, the J call TRBJ1-5; D is ambiguous. Trimming shortened V by 10 bases and J by 5 bases, and 15 bases separated the two germline ends. Looked up from germline, CDR1 is KGHSH and CDR2 is LQKENI. There are 13 residues in the CDR3. This CDR3 reads CATLTEVDQPQHF. CDR3 DNA, as far as it was read: TGTGCCACCCTAACCGAAGTAGATCAGCCC. The complete variable domain, with remaining parts taken from reference TRBV18 and TRBJ1-5, reads NAGVMQNPRHLVRRRGQEARLRCSPMKGHSHVYWYRQLPEEGLKFMVYLQKENIIDESGMPKERFSAEFPKEGPSILRIQQVVRGDSAAYFCATLTEVDQPQHFGDGTRLSIL.

Remarks on this clone: With the read ending 3 residues before the CDR3 end, the germline J gene is used to fill in that end. This chain joins TRBV10-3 and TRBJ1-6; D is uncertain. The CDR3 contains 14 residues. CDR1 and CDR2 from the germline V gene are ENHRY and SYGVKD. V was trimmed by 3 bases and J by 8 bases, leaving 11 bases between them. The CDR3 sequence: CAISDARVDSPLHF. The CDR3 bases that were read are TGTGCCATCAGTGATGCGAGAGTGGATTCACCC.

Concerning this clone: The read terminates 3 residues ahead of where the CDR3 ends, so the germline J gene completes it. Other DNA sequences in the sample encode the same CDR3. The V gene is TRBV18, the J gene TRBJ1-3; 7 bases fit TRBD1. Germline CDR1 reads KGHSH; CDR2 reads LQKENI. This CDR3 has 14 amino acids. After removal of 0 bases from V and 4 bases from J, the junction contained 0 bases not matched to a gene. The CDR3 spells CASSPPGQGNTIYF. The DNA read from the CDR3 is TGTGCCAGCTCACCACCGGGACAGGGAAACACC.

The CDR3 region is CASSERWTSGKGEQFF. The CDR3 bases that were read are TGCGCCAGCAGTGAGAGATGGACTAGCGGTAAGGGTGAG. The gene calls are TRBV10-1 and TRBJ2-1; TRBD2 agrees at 10 bases. The read gets to within 3 residues of the CDR3 end, and the germline J gene fills in the rest. After removal of 2 bases from V and 9 bases from J, the junction contained 10 bases not matched to a gene. CDR1 is WNHNN and CDR2 is SYGVQD in the germline V gene (reference sequence). The CDR3 length is 16 residues.

On this clone itself: Sequencing ends 3 residues short of the CDR3 end; the germline J gene provides the rest. The rearrangement joins TRBV11-2 to TRBJ2-1, with unresolved D. Germline V CDR1 and CDR2: SGHAT, FQNNGV. Between the trimmed V and J ends, which lost 2 bases and 6 bases, there was a span of 11 bases. The CDR3 is 14 amino acids. The covered CDR3 bases are TGTGCCAGCAGCTTAACCCCCCTTAGCAATGAG. Residues: CASSLTPLSNE. The whole CDR3 protein reads CASSLTPLSNEQFF.